The rows below give T cell receptor beta chains drawn from one sample of a study of CD8 T cells in Susac syndrome. TCRdb used MiXCR to reprocess the immunoSEQ multiplex PCR reads, holding one entry per CDR3 protein. This sample has around 200,000 distinct CDR3 sequences, with almost 96% found just once. What was sequenced was CD4+ T cells from PBMCs. Receptors originate from a human donor with multiple sclerosis. The CDR3 runs from the conserved cysteine through the conserved F or W. D genes are given only for firm matches. Part of the rows lack a size; the others show once, few, many or a class for expanded clones.

d_call | j_call | v_call | clone_size | cdr3_aa | cdr3_nt
TRBD1 | TRBJ2-1 | TRBV30 | . | CAWSAKGAGLSYNEQFF | TGTGCCTGGAGTGCCAAGGGGGCGGGTCTCTCCTACAATGAGCAGTTCTTC
. | TRBJ1-2 | TRBV3-1 | . | CASSQRGPADGYTF | TGTGCCAGCAGCCAAAGGGGTCCAGCGGATGGCTACACCTTC
TRBD2 | TRBJ2-1 | TRBV24-1 | . | CATSYSGGSSYNEQFF | TGTGCCACCAGTTATAGCGGGGGGAGCTCCTACAATGAGCAGTTCTTC
TRBD1 | TRBJ2-5 | TRBV23-1 | . | CASSPPRQGFRETQYF | TGCGCCAGCAGTCCGCCCAGACAGGGTTTTAGAGAGACCCAGTACTTC
. | TRBJ2-3 | TRBV5-4 | once | CASSLDRRLSADTQYF | TGTGCCAGCAGCTTGGATCGGAGGTTGAGCGCAGATACGCAGTATTTT
. | TRBJ2-6 | TRBV6-1 | . | CASSLRDPLPVLTF | TGTGCCAGCAGTCTACGGGACCCCTTGCCCGTCCTGACTTTC
TRBD1 | TRBJ2-1 | TRBV15 | . | CATRTGGSYNEQFF | TGTGCCACCAGAACAGGGGGCTCCTACAATGAGCAGTTCTTC
. | TRBJ1-5 | TRBV4-3 | . | CASSQDRASRPQHF | TGCGCCAGCAGCCAAGATCGGGCGAGTCGTCCCCAGCATTTT
. | TRBJ2-7 | TRBV6-1 | once | CASSEADGTYEQYF | TGTGCCAGCAGTGAAGCGGACGGAACCTACGAGCAGTACTTC
. | TRBJ2-3 | TRBV10-3 | . | CAISDPRADTQYF | TGTGCCATCAGTGACCCGAGGGCTGATACGCAGTATTTT
. | TRBJ2-5 | TRBV4-2 | . | CASSQDGSAGAEETQYF | TGTGCCAGCAGCCAAGACGGGAGCGCGGGGGCGGAGGAGACCCAGTACTTC
TRBD1 | TRBJ1-5 | TRBV27 | . | CASSRDRGPQPQHF | TGTGCCAGCAGTCGGGACAGGGGGCCCCAGCCCCAGCATTTT
TRBD2 | TRBJ2-3 | TRBV20-1 | . | CSATGTSGHTDTQYF | TGCAGTGCTACGGGGACTAGCGGACACACAGATACGCAGTATTTT
. | TRBJ1-2 | TRBV28 | . | CASSPYWDNYGYTF | TGTGCCAGCAGTCCCTACTGGGACAACTATGGCTACACCTTC
TRBD2 | TRBJ2-3 | TRBV20-1 | . | CSARGSGLVYDTQYF | TGCAGTGCTAGGGGATCCGGACTAGTTTATGATACGCAGTATTTT
TRBD1 | TRBJ1-5 | TRBV30 | . | CAWTGGVNQPQHF | TGTGCCTGGACAGGGGGCGTCAATCAGCCCCAGCATTTT
TRBD2 | TRBJ2-7 | TRBV29-1 | . | CSVHGLAGTYEQYF | TGCAGCGTTCACGGACTAGCGGGGACCTACGAGCAGTACTTC
. | TRBJ2-3 | TRBV28 | once | CASGRGTDTQYF | TGTGCCAGCGGTAGGGGGACAGATACGCAGTATTTT
TRBD1 | TRBJ2-5 | TRBV14 | . | CASSLRRGLETQYF | TGTGCCAGCAGCCTTCGCAGGGGGTTGGAGACCCAGTACTTC
. | TRBJ2-4 | TRBV18 | . | CASCERGDIQYF | TGTGCCAGCTGCGAACGCGGGGACATTCAGTACTTC
TRBD1 | TRBJ1-2 | TRBV12-3/TRBV12-4 | . | CASGGQFYGYTF | TGTGCCAGCGGGGGACAGTTCTATGGCTACACCTTC
. | TRBJ2-7 | TRBV5-1 | . | CASRSLKSDYEQYF | TGCGCCAGCAGGTCCTTGAAGTCGGACTACGAGCAGTACTTC
TRBD2 | TRBJ2-1 | TRBV9 | . | CASKVAGGPGEQFF | TGTGCCAGCAAGGTAGCGGGGGGGCCCGGTGAGCAGTTCTTC
. | TRBJ2-1 | TRBV30 | . | CAWSAGGGYNEQFF | TGTGCCTGGAGTGCCGGGGGTGGGTACAATGAGCAGTTCTTC
TRBD2 | TRBJ2-7 | TRBV9 | once | CASSPGLADSYEQYF | TGTGCCAGCAGCCCGGGACTAGCGGACTCCTACGAGCAGTACTTC
. | TRBJ1-4 | TRBV2 | . | CASSGGSTNEKLFF | TGTGCCAGCAGTGGAGGGAGCACTAATGAAAAACTGTTTTTT
TRBD1 | TRBJ1-1 | TRBV30 | . | CAWSVHWTQGKTEAFF | TGTGCCTGGAGTGTTCACTGGACACAGGGGAAGACTGAAGCTTTCTTT
. | TRBJ2-6 | TRBV6-6 | . | CASSYQPTSGANVLTF | TGTGCCAGCAGTTATCAGCCTACATCTGGGGCCAACGTCCTGACTTTC
. | TRBJ2-1 | TRBV6-2/TRBV6-3 | . | CASSYLSREQFF | TGTGCCAGCAGTTACTTGTCAAGGGAGCAGTTCTTC
. | TRBJ1-1 | TRBV3-1 | . | CASSRGTENTEAFF | TGTGCCAGCAGCCGTGGGACGGAAAACACTGAAGCTTTCTTT
. | TRBJ1-1 | TRBV7-8 | . | CASSLLQLNTEAFF | TGTGCCAGCAGCTTATTACAGCTAAACACTGAAGCTTTCTTT
TRBD2 | TRBJ2-4 | TRBV4-1 | . | CASSPGLAGGPGKNIQYF | TGCGCCAGCAGCCCGGGACTAGCGGGGGGGCCCGGCAAAAACATTCAGTACTTC
TRBD1 | TRBJ2-3 | TRBV7-3 | . | CASSQGSTGADTQYF | TGTGCCAGCAGCCAAGGGTCAACAGGGGCAGATACGCAGTATTTT
. | TRBJ1-2 | TRBV29-1 | . | CSVDGPGNYGYTF | TGCAGCGTTGACGGCCCGGGAAACTATGGCTACACCTTC
. | TRBJ2-7 | TRBV20-1 | . | CSARAGPYEQYF | TGCAGTGCTAGGGCAGGACCTTACGAGCAGTACTTC
. | TRBJ2-5 | TRBV7-9 | . | CASSPGGTGTQETQYF | TGTGCCAGCAGCCCGGGAGGGACAGGGACTCAAGAGACCCAGTACTTC
TRBD1 | TRBJ1-2 | TRBV10-3 | . | CAISEQGRPYDGYTF | TGTGCCATCAGTGAACAGGGGAGGCCCTATGACGGCTACACCTTC
. | TRBJ2-1 | TRBV3-1 | once | CASSLVSDEQFF | TGTGCCAGCAGCCTCGTTTCGGATGAGCAGTTCTTC
. | TRBJ1-2 | TRBV12-3/TRBV12-4 | . | CASSFINGGNYGYTF | TGTGCCAGCAGTTTTATAAATGGGGGGAACTATGGCTACACCTTC
. | TRBJ2-3 | TRBV7-8 | once | CASSPRSRRTSTDTQYF | TGTGCCAGCAGCCCCCGGAGCCGCCGCACCTCCACAGATACGCAGTATTTT
TRBD2 | TRBJ2-5 | TRBV25-1 | . | CASSELGGTEETQYF | TGTGCCAGCAGTGAATTGGGGGGGACCGAAGAGACCCAGTACTTC
. | TRBJ1-5 | TRBV12-3/TRBV12-4 | few | CASSLAGDSNQPQHF | TGTGCCAGCAGTTTGGCTGGGGATAGCAATCAGCCCCAGCATTTT
. | TRBJ2-7 | TRBV6-1 | . | CASDDTIYEQYF | TGTGCCAGCGATGACACGATTTACGAGCAGTACTTC
. | TRBJ1-3 | TRBV4-2 | . | CASSQGDKAGGNTIYF | TGTGCCAGCAGCCAAGGGGATAAGGCCGGTGGAAACACCATATATTTT
TRBD1 | TRBJ1-1 | TRBV29-1 | . | CSAASGTGNTEAFF | TGCAGCGCCGCCTCCGGGACAGGGAACACTGAAGCTTTCTTT
TRBD1 | TRBJ2-3 | TRBV28 | . | CASSTGGDTQYF | TGTGCCAGCAGTACAGGGGGAGATACGCAGTATTTT
TRBD1 | TRBJ1-1 | TRBV3-1 | . | CASSHGQGEGAFF | TGTGCCAGCAGCCATGGACAGGGGGAAGGAGCTTTCTTT
. | TRBJ2-3 | TRBV14 | . | CASSRLTGGFADTQYF | TGTGCCAGCAGTCGACTTACGGGGGGCTTCGCAGATACGCAGTATTTT
. | TRBJ1-5 | TRBV16 | . | CASSQYGSGPQHF | TGTGCCAGCAGCCAATATGGGTCGGGACCCCAGCATTTT
. | TRBJ1-1 | TRBV18 | . | CASSTTGESEAFF | TGTGCCAGCTCAACCACGGGGGAGAGTGAAGCTTTCTTT
TRBD2 | TRBJ2-7 | TRBV29-1 | . | CSVAASGGDYEQYF | TGCAGCGTTGCCGCTAGCGGGGGAGACTACGAGCAGTACTTC
TRBD1 | TRBJ2-7 | TRBV12-3/TRBV12-4 | . | CASRPGTEVYEQYF | TGTGCCAGCAGGCCGGGGACAGAGGTCTACGAGCAGTACTTC
. | TRBJ2-4 | TRBV2 | . | CASSEHLAQNIQYF | TGTGCCAGCAGTGAACATCTAGCCCAAAACATTCAGTACTTC
TRBD1 | TRBJ1-1 | TRBV6-1 | once | CASKTTGGYTEAFF | TGTGCCAGCAAAACGACAGGGGGATACACTGAAGCTTTCTTT
TRBD1 | TRBJ1-5 | TRBV19 | . | CASSISRGRGNQPQHF | TGTGCCAGTAGTATTAGCAGGGGGCGCGGCAATCAGCCCCAGCATTTT
TRBD1 | TRBJ2-7 | TRBV29-1 | . | CSVIFGTGFSEQYF | TGCAGCGTTATATTTGGGACAGGGTTCAGCGAGCAGTACTTC
. | TRBJ2-5 | TRBV9 | . | CASSVGGERDIRYF | TGTGCCAGCAGCGTAGGGGGAGAACGGGACATACGGTACTTC
. | TRBJ2-7 | TRBV20-1 | . | CSARLNPGRGRF | TGCAGTGCTAGACTAAACCCTGGCAGGGGCAGGTTC
TRBD1 | TRBJ2-7 | TRBV12-3/TRBV12-4 | . | CASSLGQGIYEQYF | TGTGCCAGCAGTTTGGGACAGGGAATCTACGAGCAGTACTTC
. | TRBJ1-2 | TRBV24-1 | . | CATSDPSPGGGYTF | TGTGCCACCAGTGATCCTTCCCCGGGGGGCGGCTACACCTTC